The table lists the clone carrying this T cell receptor (beta chain) with a few counts. Its antigen is as yet unknown. The data derive from a study of Ad26.COV2.S vaccination and SARS-CoV-2 variants. Overall study results and limits: Similar non-spike TCR breadth was seen in vaccine and placebo recipients.

The data were produced by immunoSEQ multiplex PCR, yet TCRdb's version contains in-frame clones alone and is incomplete. The profile shows approximately 400,000 clones, around four fifths of them singletons. Treatment described: roughly 18 received Ad26.COV2.S at low or high dose, single or two shots; several received placebo; per-sample allocation not given. Samples analyzed were those drawn on day 63 after the first vaccine or placebo injection. Spike of the Wuhan-strain SARS-CoV-2 was expressed by an Ad26 vector, which formed the vaccine. The V gene lost 4 bases and the J gene lost 8 bases, with 15 bases spanning the gap. The CDR3 has 14 amino acids. In germline, CDR1 is SGHKS, CDR2 YYEKEE (reference sequence).

Specimen: peripheral blood, collected in a trial of Ad26.COV2.S vaccine versus placebo. The chain joins TRBV5-5 to TRBJ1-4, with D tentatively TRBD1 (5 bases). The receptor was isolated from a person between 18 and 65 years old who received the Ad26.COV2.S COVID-19 vaccine or a placebo. This chain's CDR3 is CASSQGTYREKLFF. The DNA of the CDR3 is TGTGCCAGCAGCCAAGGGACCTATCGGGAAAAACTGTTTTTT.